The 21 T cell receptor beta chains in this list originate from one sample, sequenced in a study of T cells in tumors after PD-1 blockade (dated by TCRdb to between 2018 and 2020). Library generation was performed with the immunoSEQ multiplex PCR assay. Here the immuneACCESS table is served through TCRdb, limited to in-frame sequences with V and J called. Missing clones are a known gap in these copies; in checked studies unresolved V genes cover under half, and the rest lacks a known reason. The sample table records around 50,000 clones; roughly 79% of these occur just once. The leading ten clones occupy 16% of the sample. Reading the label with the study, this specimen's time point is: before anti-PD-1 therapy. Sample: PBMCs, taken before anti-PD-1 treatment. Receptors were obtained from a human donor with basal cell carcinoma.

This chain connects TRBV7-8 to TRBJ1-2; 10 nucleotides line up with TRBD1. CDR3 size: 14 residues. V lost 3 bases, J lost 7 bases, and 5 bases stayed unmatched. CDR1 and CDR2 (germline): SGHVS, FQNEAQ. This CDR3 reads CASSFGTGVPGYTF. The CDR3 DNA reads TGTGCCAGCAGCTTCGGGACAGGGGTACCTGGCTACACCTTC.

Written as DNA, the CDR3 is TGTGCCACCAGTGATTCCGCGGGGTGGGGGTTGAACGAGCAGTACTTC. It specifies CATSDSAGWGLNEQYF. The chain has TRBV24-1 and TRBJ2-7; weak D call: TRBD2 (6 bases). CDR1 is KGHDR, CDR2 SFDVKD, per germline. Deletions cut 2 bases from V and 5 bases from J, with 18 bases between. This CDR3 contains 16 residues.

The chain's CDR3 is CAISENQGQYF. CDR3 DNA: TGTGCCATCAGTGAGAATCAGGGACAGTACTTC. The chain is built from TRBV10-3 and TRBJ2-7; perhaps TRBD1 as D (5 bases). Per germline, CDR1 ENHRY and CDR2 SYGVKD. V lost 2 bases and J lost 10, with 9 bases in between. The CDR3 is made up of 11 amino acids.

The genes are TRBV30 and TRBJ2-1; D might be TRBD1 (6 bases). The CDR3 spans 14 residues. The V end was cut by 2 bases, the J end by 7 bases, with 15 bases between. CDR1 and CDR2 (germline): GTSNPN, SVGIG (reference sequence). The CDR3 nucleotides read TGTGCCTGGAGTTCAACCACTCAGGGGAATGAGCAGTTCTTC. Translating gives CAWSSTTQGNEQFF.

The chain uses TRBV29-1 and TRBJ1-1, with D possibly TRBD1 on 5 matching bases. Trimming left V 4 bases short and J 0 bases short, with 12 bases between. Germline CDR1 SQVTM, CDR2 ANQGSEA. This CDR3 has 14 amino acids. The CDR3 nucleotides are TGCAGCGTTGGCCGGGGGAGCATGAACACTGAAGCTTTCTTT. It translates to CSVGRGSMNTEAFF. The full variable domain, in which reference TRBV29-1 and TRBJ1-1 provide the parts outside the CDR3, is SAVISQKPSRDICQRGTSLTIQCQVDSQVTMMFWYRQQPGQSLTLIATANQGSEATYESGFVIDKFPISRPNLTFSTLTVSNMSPEDSSIYLCSVGRGSMNTEAFFGQGTRLTVV.

In this sample, this clone turned up once. The V gene is TRBV27, the J gene TRBJ2-7; the D gene is possibly TRBD1 (6 bases). With 3 bases removed from V and 2 bases from J, the gap between germline ends came to 8 bases. This CDR3 comprises 13 residues. Germline loops: CDR1 MNHEY, CDR2 SMNVEV (reference sequence). CDR3 nucleotide sequence: TGTGCCAGCAGTTTCTGGGGGCCCTACGAGCAGTACTTC. It codes for CASSFWGPYEQYF.

The chain uses TRBV24-1 and TRBJ2-3, with 13 bases aligning to TRBD2. The germline V gene encodes CDR1 KGHDR and CDR2 SFDVKD. The length of the CDR3 is 18 residues. V was clipped by 0 bases and J by 0 bases; unmatched bases: 2. CDR3 residues: CATSDLTGLAGSTDTQYF. The CDR3 region has the DNA TGTGCCACCAGTGATTTGACGGGACTAGCGGGGAGCACAGATACGCAGTATTTT.

V gene TRBV21-1 combines with J gene TRBJ2-3; TRBD1, as called in the table, went unchecked against the DNA. TRBV21-1 is annotated as a pseudogene. The CDR3 loop spans 14 amino acids. CDR3: CASSRDRGPDTQYF. The DNA for the CDR3 is TGTGCCAGCAGTCGTGACAGGGGCCCAGATACGCAGTATTTT.

This chain uses TRBV6-1 with TRBJ1-5; D not resolved. Germline-derived CDR1 and CDR2 are MNHNS and SASEGT. This CDR3 contains 15 residues. Trimming left V 1 base short and J 0 bases short, with 7 bases between. CDR3 in DNA: TGTGCCAGCAGTGAAGTTTGGAGTAGCAATCAGCCCCAGCATTTT. Protein: CASSEVWSSNQPQHF.

This clone occurred a few times. The CDR3 loop reads CASTPGTGSYEQYF. The CDR3 DNA sequence: TGTGCCAGCACCCCCGGGACAGGGTCCTACGAGCAGTACTTC. This chain connects TRBV9 to TRBJ2-7; 9 bases match TRBD1. The CDR3 has 14 residues. V lost 6 bases and J lost 1; bases outside the gene matches: 5. Germline CDR1 and CDR2: SGDLS and YYNGEE.

The rearrangement links TRBV19 to TRBJ1-1; D is unresolved. Trimming pared 3 bases from V and 0 bases from J, leaving 11 bases between. Germline CDR1 is LNHDA and CDR2 is SQIVND (reference sequence). The CDR3 is 15 amino acids. CDR3 bases: TGTGCCAGTAGTATCAGGCCTGAGATGAACACTGAAGCTTTCTTT. Translated, it gives CASSIRPEMNTEAFF.

The chain links TRBV9 to TRBJ1-1, with D perhaps TRBD1 (5 bases). Looked up from germline, CDR1 is SGDLS and CDR2 is YYNGEE. Trimming took off 0 bases at V and 0 bases at J, with 12 bases between the two ends. This CDR3 region has 16 residues. The CDR3 here is CASSVEPQGLNTEAFF. CDR3 nucleotide sequence: TGTGCCAGCAGCGTAGAGCCCCAGGGACTGAACACTGAAGCTTTCTTT.

The chain joins TRBV6-5 to TRBJ1-5, with a tentative D call TRBD1 (6 bases). The CDR3 has 13 amino acids. Deletions cut 8 bases from V and 0 bases from J, with 8 bases between. CDR1 is MNHEY and CDR2 is SVGAGI in the germline V gene. CDR3 in amino acids: CASGQISNQPQHF. The CDR3 region has the DNA TGTGCCAGCGGACAGATTAGCAATCAGCCCCAGCATTTT.

This chain joins TRBV9 and TRBJ2-1, with 11 bases matching TRBD2. CDR1 and CDR2 (germline): SGDLS, YYNGEE. V lost 3 bases, J lost 4 bases, and 6 bases stayed unmatched. The CDR3 runs to 16 residues. In nucleotides, the CDR3 is TGTGCCAGCAGCGCGACCGGGACTAGCGGATACAATGAGCAGTTCTTC. This encodes CASSATGTSGYNEQFF.

The V gene is TRBV28, the J gene TRBJ1-4; 7 bases fit TRBD1. V gave up 2 bases and J gave up 3 bases; unmatched junction bases: 12. This CDR3 is 18 amino acids long. Germline V gene lookup returns CDR1 MDHEN and CDR2 SYDVKM. CDR3 protein: CASSLTGKRGRANEKLFF. The DNA for the CDR3 is TGTGCCAGCAGTTTAACAGGAAAGAGGGGGCGGGCTAATGAAAAACTGTTTTTT.

The chain carries TRBV28 and TRBJ2-7; a possible D gene is TRBD1 (7 bases). This CDR3 has 15 amino acids. Trimming removed 2 bases from V and 0 bases from J, with 11 bases in between. Germline CDR1 reads MDHEN; CDR2 reads SYDVKM. The CDR3 sequence is CASSLGGTVSYEQYF. Written as DNA, the CDR3 is TGTGCCAGCAGTTTAGGGGGGACAGTCTCCTACGAGCAGTACTTC.

J is TRBJ2-5 and V is TRBV5-6, with 8 bases aligning to TRBD2. The J segment lost 1 base and the V segment lost 0 bases, leaving 2 bases of the junction unmatched. The CDR3 has 15 amino acids. CDR1 SGHDT and CDR2 YYEEEE come from the germline V gene. The CDR3 loop reads CASSLVSGIQETQYF. The CDR3 DNA reads as TGTGCCAGCAGCTTGGTTAGCGGGATCCAAGAGACCCAGTACTTC.

This clone was seen a few times. V and J are TRBV29-1 and TRBJ1-1, with a possible D match to TRBD1 (5 bases). From germline, CDR1 is SQVTM and CDR2 ANQGSEA. The V end was cut by 3 bases, the J end by 4 bases, with 9 bases between. The CDR3 covers 12 residues. This CDR3 reads CSVDQGTTEAFF. The CDR3 nucleotides read TGCAGCGTTGATCAGGGAACCACTGAAGCTTTCTTT.

The CDR3 nucleotides read TGTGCCTGGAGCAGGGTAATGAACACTGAAGCTTTCTTT. This gives the protein CAWSRVMNTEAFF. This chain links TRBV30 with TRBJ1-1, with D maybe TRBD1 (5 bases). The germline V and J ends were trimmed by 3 bases and 0 bases, with 8 bases remaining between them. Germline lookup yields CDR1 GTSNPN and CDR2 SVGIG (reference sequence). The CDR3 consists of 13 residues.

This chain uses TRBV28 with TRBJ1-5; unclear D gene. The CDR3 extends over 18 amino acids. Trimming removed 4 bases at V and 0 bases at J, with 19 bases between. The germline V gene encodes CDR1 MDHEN and CDR2 SYDVKM. CDR3 amino acids: CASSSYSWGTRSNQPQHF. In DNA, the CDR3 is TGTGCCAGCAGTTCCTACAGCTGGGGAACTCGTAGCAATCAGCCCCAGCATTTT.

This clone was seen a single time. The chain recombines TRBV5-1 with TRBJ2-3; 7 positions match TRBD1. The CDR3 length is 16 residues. Germline lookup yields CDR1 SGHRS and CDR2 YFSETQ. V shed 0 bases and J 0 bases; nucleotides not matched to a gene: 4. The CDR3 loop reads CASSLGTGASTDTQYF. For the CDR3, the DNA is TGCGCCAGCAGCTTGGGGACAGGCGCTAGCACAGATACGCAGTATTTT.